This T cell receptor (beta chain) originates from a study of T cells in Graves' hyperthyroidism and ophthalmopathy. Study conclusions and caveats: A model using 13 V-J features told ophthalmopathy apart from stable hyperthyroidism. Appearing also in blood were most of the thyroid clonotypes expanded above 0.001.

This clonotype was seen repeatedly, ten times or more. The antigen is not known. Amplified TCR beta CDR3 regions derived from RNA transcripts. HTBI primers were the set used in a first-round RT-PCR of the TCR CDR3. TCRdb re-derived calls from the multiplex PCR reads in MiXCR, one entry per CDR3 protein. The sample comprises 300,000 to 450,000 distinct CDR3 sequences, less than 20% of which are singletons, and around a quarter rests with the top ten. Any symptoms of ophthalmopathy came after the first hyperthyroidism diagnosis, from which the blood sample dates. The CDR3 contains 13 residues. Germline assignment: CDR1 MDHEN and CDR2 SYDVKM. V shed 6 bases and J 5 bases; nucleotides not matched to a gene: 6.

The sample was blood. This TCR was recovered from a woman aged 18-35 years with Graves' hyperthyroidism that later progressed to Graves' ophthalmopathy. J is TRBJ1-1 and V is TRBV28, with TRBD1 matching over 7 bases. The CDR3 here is CASRTTGWTEAFF. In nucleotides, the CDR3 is TGTGCCAGCAGGACGACAGGGTGGACTGAAGCTTTCTTT.